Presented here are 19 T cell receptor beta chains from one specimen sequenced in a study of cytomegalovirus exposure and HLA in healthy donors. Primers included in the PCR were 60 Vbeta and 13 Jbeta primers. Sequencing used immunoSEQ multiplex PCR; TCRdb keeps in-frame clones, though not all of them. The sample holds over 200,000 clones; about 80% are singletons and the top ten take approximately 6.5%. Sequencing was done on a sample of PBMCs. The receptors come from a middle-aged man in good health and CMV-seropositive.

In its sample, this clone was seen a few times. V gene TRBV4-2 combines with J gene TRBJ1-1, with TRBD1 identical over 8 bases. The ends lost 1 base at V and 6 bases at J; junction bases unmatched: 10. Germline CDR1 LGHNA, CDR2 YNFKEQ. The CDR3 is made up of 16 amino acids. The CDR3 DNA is TGTGCCAGCAGCCAAGGAGGACAGGGAGGGGGGGCTGAAGCTTTCTTT. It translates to CASSQGGQGGGAEAFF.

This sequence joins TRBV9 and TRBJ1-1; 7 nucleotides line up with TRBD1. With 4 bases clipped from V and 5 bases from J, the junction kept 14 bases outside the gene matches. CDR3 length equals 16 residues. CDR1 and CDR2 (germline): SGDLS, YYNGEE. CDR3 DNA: TGTGCCAGCAGCACCGGGTGGCAGGGGGTGGAAACTGAAGCTTTCTTT. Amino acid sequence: CASSTGWQGVETEAFF.

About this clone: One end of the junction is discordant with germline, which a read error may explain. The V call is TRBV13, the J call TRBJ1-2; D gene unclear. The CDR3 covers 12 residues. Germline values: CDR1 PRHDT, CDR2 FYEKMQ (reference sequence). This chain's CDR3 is CASSDGHYDYTF. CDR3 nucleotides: TGTGCCAGCAGCGATGGTCACTATGACTACACCTTC.

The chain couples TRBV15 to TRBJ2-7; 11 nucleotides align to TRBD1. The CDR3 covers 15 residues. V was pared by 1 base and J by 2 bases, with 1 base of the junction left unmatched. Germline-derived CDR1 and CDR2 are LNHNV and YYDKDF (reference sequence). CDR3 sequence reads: CATSRAGQGAYEQYF. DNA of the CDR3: TGTGCCACCAGCAGAGCGGGACAGGGGGCCTACGAGCAGTACTTC.

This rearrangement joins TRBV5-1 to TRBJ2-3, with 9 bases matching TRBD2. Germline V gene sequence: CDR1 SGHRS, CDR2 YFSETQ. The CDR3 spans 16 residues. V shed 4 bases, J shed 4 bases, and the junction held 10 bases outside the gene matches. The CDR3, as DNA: TGCGCCAGCAGCCCTGGGGCTAGCGGGGTCGCAGATACGCAGTATTTT. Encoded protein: CASSPGASGVADTQYF.

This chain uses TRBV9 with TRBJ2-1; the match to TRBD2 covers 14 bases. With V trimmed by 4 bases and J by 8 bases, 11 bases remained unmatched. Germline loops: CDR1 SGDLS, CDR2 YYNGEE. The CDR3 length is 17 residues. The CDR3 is CASSQGLAGVIPHEQFF. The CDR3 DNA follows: TGTGCCAGCAGCCAGGGACTAGCGGGAGTAATCCCCCATGAGCAGTTCTTC.

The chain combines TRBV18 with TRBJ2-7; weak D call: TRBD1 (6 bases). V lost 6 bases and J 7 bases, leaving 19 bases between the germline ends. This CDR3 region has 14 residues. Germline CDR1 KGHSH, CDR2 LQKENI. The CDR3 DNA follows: TGTGCCAGCTCGTCCGGGACACCGTCCGGGGAGCAGTACTTC. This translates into CASSSGTPSGEQYF.

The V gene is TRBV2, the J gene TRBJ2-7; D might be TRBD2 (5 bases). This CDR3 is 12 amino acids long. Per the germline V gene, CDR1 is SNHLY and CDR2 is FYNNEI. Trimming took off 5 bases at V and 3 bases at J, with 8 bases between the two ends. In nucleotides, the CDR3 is TGTGCCAGCAGTTACCGGGACTACGAGCAGTACTTC. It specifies CASSYRDYEQYF.

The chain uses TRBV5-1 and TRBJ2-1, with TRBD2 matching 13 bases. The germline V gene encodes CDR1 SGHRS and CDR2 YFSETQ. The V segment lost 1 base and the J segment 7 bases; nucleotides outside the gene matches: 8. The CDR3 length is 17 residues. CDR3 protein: CASSLPPLAGGLNEQFF. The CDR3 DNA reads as TGCGCCAGCAGCTTGCCCCCACTAGCGGGAGGGCTAAATGAGCAGTTCTTC.

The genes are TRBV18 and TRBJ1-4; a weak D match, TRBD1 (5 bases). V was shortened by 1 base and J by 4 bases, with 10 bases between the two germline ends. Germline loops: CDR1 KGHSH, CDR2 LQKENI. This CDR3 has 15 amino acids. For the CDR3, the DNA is TGTGCCAGCTCACCACGCCAGGGCGGTAATGAAAAACTGTTTTTT. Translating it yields CASSPRQGGNEKLFF.

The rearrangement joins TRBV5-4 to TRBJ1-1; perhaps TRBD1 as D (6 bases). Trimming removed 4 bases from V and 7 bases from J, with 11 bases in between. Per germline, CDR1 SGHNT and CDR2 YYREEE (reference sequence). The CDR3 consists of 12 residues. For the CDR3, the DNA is TGTGCCAGCAGCCTTGACAGGAGTGAAGCTTTCTTT. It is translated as CASSLDRSEAFF. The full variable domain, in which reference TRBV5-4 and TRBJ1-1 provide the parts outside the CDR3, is ETGVTQSPTHLIKTRGQQVTLRCSSQSGHNTVSWYQQALGQGPQFIFQYYREEENGRGNFPPRFSGLQFPNYSSELNVNALELDDSALYLCASSLDRSEAFFGQGTRLTVV.

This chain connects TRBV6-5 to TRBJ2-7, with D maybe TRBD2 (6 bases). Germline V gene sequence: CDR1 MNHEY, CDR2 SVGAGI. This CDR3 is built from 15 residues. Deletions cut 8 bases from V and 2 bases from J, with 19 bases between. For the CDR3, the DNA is TGTGCCAGCGGGCGGGACGAAGCGGCAACCTACGAGCAGTACTTC. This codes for CASGRDEAATYEQYF.

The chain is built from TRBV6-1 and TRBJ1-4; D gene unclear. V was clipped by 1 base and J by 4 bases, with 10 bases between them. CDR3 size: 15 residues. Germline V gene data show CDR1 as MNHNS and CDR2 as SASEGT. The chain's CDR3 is CASSEDGQLNEKLFF. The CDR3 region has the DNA TGTGCCAGCAGTGAAGATGGGCAGCTTAATGAAAAACTGTTTTTT.

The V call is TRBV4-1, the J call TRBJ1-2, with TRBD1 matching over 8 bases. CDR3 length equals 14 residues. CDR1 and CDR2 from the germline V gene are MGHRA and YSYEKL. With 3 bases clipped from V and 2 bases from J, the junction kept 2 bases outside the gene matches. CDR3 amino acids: CASSHSGGNYGYTF. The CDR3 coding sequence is TGCGCCAGCAGCCACTCAGGGGGCAACTATGGCTACACCTTC.

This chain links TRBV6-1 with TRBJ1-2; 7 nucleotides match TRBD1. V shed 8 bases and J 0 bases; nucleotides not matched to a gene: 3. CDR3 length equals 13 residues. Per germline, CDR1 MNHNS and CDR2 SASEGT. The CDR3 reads CASQGTANYGYTF. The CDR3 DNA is TGTGCCAGCCAAGGGACAGCTAACTATGGCTACACCTTC.

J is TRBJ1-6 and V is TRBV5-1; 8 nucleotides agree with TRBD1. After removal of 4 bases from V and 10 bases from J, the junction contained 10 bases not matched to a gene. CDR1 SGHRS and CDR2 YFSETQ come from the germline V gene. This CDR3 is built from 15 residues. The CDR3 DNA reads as TGCGCCAGCAGCCCGGACAGGGAGGGGCGGTCACCCCTCCACTTT. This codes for CASSPDREGRSPLHF.

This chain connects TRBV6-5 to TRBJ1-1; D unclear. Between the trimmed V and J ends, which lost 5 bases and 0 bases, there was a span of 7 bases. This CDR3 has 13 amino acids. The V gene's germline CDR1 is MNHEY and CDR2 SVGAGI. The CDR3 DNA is TGTGCCAGCAGTCCCAGTTTGAACACTGAAGCTTTCTTT. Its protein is CASSPSLNTEAFF.

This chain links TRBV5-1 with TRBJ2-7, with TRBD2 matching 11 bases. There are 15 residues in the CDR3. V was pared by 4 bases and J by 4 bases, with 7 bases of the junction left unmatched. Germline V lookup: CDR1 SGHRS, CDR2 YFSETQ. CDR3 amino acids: CASSPGTSGGYEQYF. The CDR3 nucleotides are TGCGCCAGCAGCCCCGGGACTAGCGGCGGATACGAGCAGTACTTC.

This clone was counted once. The CDR3 spells CASSSSSGLAYNEQFF. DNA for the CDR3: TGTGCCAGCAGCTCTTCTAGCGGACTGGCTTACAATGAGCAGTTCTTC. This rearrangement joins TRBV7-2 to TRBJ2-1, with TRBD2 matching over 7 bases. Per germline, CDR1 SGHTA and CDR2 FQGNSA. The CDR3 is 16 amino acids. Trimming at V came to 4 bases and at J to 4 bases, leaving 10 bases not matched to a gene.